The clone carrying this T cell receptor beta chain turned up a few times. Patients were aged 18 to 65, had disease duration under 2 months, and had newly diagnosed hyperthyroidism. The entry originates in a study of T cells in Graves' hyperthyroidism and ophthalmopathy. The V gene end was trimmed by 3 bases and the J gene end by 8 bases; junction bases not matched to a gene: 3. Germline V gene data show CDR1 as LGHNT and CDR2 as FRNRAP. The CDR3 totals 13 residues. TCR beta CDR3 region amplification was performed from RNA transcripts. The HTBI set primed first-round TCR CDR3 RT-PCR. TCRdb processed the multiplex PCR reads anew with MiXCR; each CDR3 protein has one entry. This sample has some 380,000 distinct CDR3 sequences; roughly 12% occur once, and the top ten carry roughly 20%.

The TCR comes from a man under 40 with Graves' hyperthyroidism that later progressed to Graves' ophthalmopathy. The chain employs TRBV12-5 and TRBJ2-1, with 8 bases aligning to TRBD1. The source material was blood. CDR3 sequence (DNA): TGTGCTAGTGGTTTCAGGGGGCTCGATGAGCAGTTCTTC. It translates to CASGFRGLDEQFF.